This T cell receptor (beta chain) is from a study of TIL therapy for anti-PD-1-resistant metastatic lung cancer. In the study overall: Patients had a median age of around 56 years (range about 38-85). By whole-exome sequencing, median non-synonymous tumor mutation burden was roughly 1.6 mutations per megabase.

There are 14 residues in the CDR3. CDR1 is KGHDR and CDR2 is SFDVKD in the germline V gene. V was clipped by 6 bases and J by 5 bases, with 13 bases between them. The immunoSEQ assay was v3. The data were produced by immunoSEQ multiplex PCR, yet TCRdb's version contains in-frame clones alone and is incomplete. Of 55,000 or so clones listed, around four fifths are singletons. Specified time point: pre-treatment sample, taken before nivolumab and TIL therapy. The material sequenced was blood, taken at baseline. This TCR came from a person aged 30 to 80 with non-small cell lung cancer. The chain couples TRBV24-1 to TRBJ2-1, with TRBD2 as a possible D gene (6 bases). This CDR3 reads CATSRRGGNNEQFF. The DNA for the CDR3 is TGTGCCACCAGTCGTAGGGGAGGCAACAATGAGCAGTTCTTC.